This section outlines one T cell receptor (beta chain) sequence together with its context. The antigen this receptor binds is unknown. No qualities accompany the bases; no much larger clone lies one base away. Genomic DNA was extracted from sorted cells with the Quick-DNA Microprep Kit. Amplification of TCRbeta DNA was done with the immunoSEQ hsTCRbeta kit, following the protocol from the manufacturer. TCRbeta libraries were sequenced on an Illumina MiSeq instrument. For the original study's pipeline: Once out-of-frame sequences had been removed, millions of distinct TCRbeta sequences were left, which works out to an average of roughly 72,000 per individual. Each individual was scored according to the count of roughly 160 previously reported CMV-associated TCRbeta sequences and the total productive distinct TCRbeta count. A beta-binomial model was reimplemented in Python, and scikit-learn random forests with default parameters were trained on US cohort data. On the Belgian cohort, classifier performance was reported as the median AUC, along with percentile confidence intervals, across 10,000 bootstrap iterations. As stored in TCRdb, this immuneACCESS dataset retains in-frame rearrangements with V and J assigned. A fraction of the clones does not appear; measured against another copy, unresolved V genes explain less than half of the discrepancy, and the remainder lacks a known reason. Clonal size and the V and J genes are those of that table, whereas D and trimming came from the DNA. Here the sample has tens of thousands of clones; over 70% occur a single time. Approximately 0.6% of the sample is in the top ten clones.

A FACSAria II was used to sort memory CD4+ T cells, defined as single viable CD3+CD4+CD8-CD45RO+ cells. CMV serostatus was determined using a Roche Elecsys assay that detects serum IgG against CMV pp150, pp28, p38 and p52. Once the samples were thawed, total CD4+ T cells were enriched through positive selection using CD4 magnetic microbeads. Samples originated from another study that specifically interrogated the CD4+ T cell memory repertoire. Peripheral blood mononuclear cells were isolated and cryopreserved according to standard operating procedures, and serum was stored at -80 degrees C. The staining relied on CD3-PerCP (BW264/56), CD4-APC (RPA-T4), CD45RO-PE (UCHT1) and CD8-Pacific Orange (3B5) antibodies, and Sytox blue was used to exclude non-viable cells. The data were taken from a study of memory CD4+ T cells and cytomegalovirus serostatus (dated by TCRdb to the late 2010s). About the study as a whole: The roughly 35 healthy Belgian adults in the cohort included 9 who were CMV seropositive and approximately 25 who were CMV seronegative. CD4+ memory TCRbeta repertoires of a Belgian cohort with known cytomegalovirus serostatus were sequenced in order to replicate a published TCR-based CMV serostatus classifier. General study outcomes and caveats: For CMV serostatus prediction, a median bootstrapped AUC of about 0.95 was reached with the original framework, and a median bootstrapped AUC of around 0.9 was reached with a US-trained random forest. The original-framework classifier achieved a median bootstrapped AUC of 0.95 with a 95% CI of 0.76-1.00 on the Belgian cohort. Of 170 or so previously reported CMV-associated TCRbeta sequences, approximately 70 appeared in the CD4+ memory repertoires, each in one to five individuals. Only CD4+CD45RO+ memory cells were sequenced, in contrast to the original study, in which naive and memory CD4+ and CD8+ populations were covered. The results were interpreted as suggesting that the CMV-associated TCR signature is largely present in the CD4+ memory repertoire.

The germline V gene sets CDR1 to SGHTA and CDR2 to FQGTGA. From the cysteine through the phenylalanine, the CDR3 covers 16 amino acids. The CDR3 DNA has 48 bases and is translated from base 1. V loses 5 bases at its end and J loses 2 bases; junction bases beyond the gene matches: 2. The sequence is built from TRBV7-3 and TRBJ2-3; TRBD2 aligns with 15 central bases. The source material was memory CD4+ T cells from blood. The receptor was derived from an adult in good health and CMV-seronegative. The DNA sequence is given as TGTGCCAGCAGCCGGACTAGCGGGGGGGACACAGATACGCAGTATTTT. The translation is CASSRTSGGDTDTQYF.